This T cell receptor beta chain was found in a study of T cells in Graves' hyperthyroidism and ophthalmopathy. Amplified TCR beta CDR3 regions derived from RNA transcripts. HTBI primers were employed in a first-round RT-PCR of the TCR CDR3. One entry per CDR3 protein results from TCRdb running MiXCR on the multiplex PCR reads. This table holds almost 600,000 distinct CDR3 sequences, about 45% found once. Details on this clonotype: A single base separates this from a much larger clone, so it may be a read error.

Germline values: CDR1 LGHNA, CDR2 YSLEER. The CDR3 extends over 15 amino acids. The source material was peripheral blood or thyroid tissue (not recorded which). The source of this sequence is a woman between 18 and 30 years old with Graves' hyperthyroidism. This chain joins TRBV4-3 and TRBJ1-2, with a weak D call TRBD1 (5 bases). Here the CDR3 reads CASSQDQGVGYGHTF. The DNA for the CDR3 is TGCGCCAGCAGCCAAGATCAGGGAGTAGGCTATGGCCACACCTTC.